This T cell receptor beta chain was sequenced for a study of T cells in Graves' hyperthyroidism and ophthalmopathy. It was RNA transcripts that yielded the amplified TCR beta CDR3 regions. The HTBI primer set drove a first-round RT-PCR of the TCR CDR3. TCRdb re-called the multiplex PCR reads with MiXCR, one entry per CDR3 protein. The profile covers hundreds of thousands of distinct CDR3 sequences, with 12% to 15% appearing a single time and roughly a tenth taken by the ten largest. The sample holds many counts of this clonotype. The CDR3 is 16 residues long. The V gene's germline CDR1 is MNHNS and CDR2 SASEGT. V was trimmed by 7 bases and J by 1 base, leaving 19 bases between them.

The chain recombines TRBV6-1 with TRBJ1-1; tentatively, D is TRBD1 (5 bases). Specimen: blood. This receptor was obtained from a woman between 18 and 30 years old with Graves' hyperthyroidism. The DNA for the CDR3 is TGTGCCAGCAAACGGGACTACATGGGGGGGAACACTGAAGCTTTCTTT. As protein: CASKRDYMGGNTEAFF.